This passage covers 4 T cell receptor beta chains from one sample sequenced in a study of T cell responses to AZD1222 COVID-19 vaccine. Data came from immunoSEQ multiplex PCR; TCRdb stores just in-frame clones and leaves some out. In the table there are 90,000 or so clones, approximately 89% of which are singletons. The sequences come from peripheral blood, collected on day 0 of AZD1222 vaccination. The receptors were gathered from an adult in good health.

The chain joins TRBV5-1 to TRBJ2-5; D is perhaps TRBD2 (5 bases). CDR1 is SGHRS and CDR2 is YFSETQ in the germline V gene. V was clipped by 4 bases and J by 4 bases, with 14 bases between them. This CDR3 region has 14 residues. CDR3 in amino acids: CASSTEGGLETQYF. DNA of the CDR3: TGCGCCAGCAGCACAGAAGGCGGGCTAGAGACCCAGTACTTC.

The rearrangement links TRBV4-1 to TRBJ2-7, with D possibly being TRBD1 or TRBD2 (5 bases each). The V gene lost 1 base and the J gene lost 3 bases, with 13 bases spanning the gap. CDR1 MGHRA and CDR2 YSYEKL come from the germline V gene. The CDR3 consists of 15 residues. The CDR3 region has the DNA TGCGCCAGCAGCCAAGCCGGGACCGGGCTCTACGAGCAGTACTTC. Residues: CASSQAGTGLYEQYF.

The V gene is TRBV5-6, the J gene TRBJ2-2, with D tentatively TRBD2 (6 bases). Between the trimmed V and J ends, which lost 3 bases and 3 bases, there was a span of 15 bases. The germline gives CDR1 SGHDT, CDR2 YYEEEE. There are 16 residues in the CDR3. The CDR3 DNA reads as TGTGCCAGCAGCTGGGGGGAAGGCCCAGACACCGGGGAGCTGTTTTTT. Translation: CASSWGEGPDTGELFF.

The CDR3 nucleotides are TGTGCCAGTCGACGTGGAAACACCATATATTTT. Protein: CASRRGNTIYF. This rearrangement joins TRBV6-5 to TRBJ1-3, with D unresolved. The germline gives CDR1 MNHEY, CDR2 SVGAGI. The CDR3 spans 11 residues. V gave up 9 bases and J gave up 3 bases, with 6 bases separating them.